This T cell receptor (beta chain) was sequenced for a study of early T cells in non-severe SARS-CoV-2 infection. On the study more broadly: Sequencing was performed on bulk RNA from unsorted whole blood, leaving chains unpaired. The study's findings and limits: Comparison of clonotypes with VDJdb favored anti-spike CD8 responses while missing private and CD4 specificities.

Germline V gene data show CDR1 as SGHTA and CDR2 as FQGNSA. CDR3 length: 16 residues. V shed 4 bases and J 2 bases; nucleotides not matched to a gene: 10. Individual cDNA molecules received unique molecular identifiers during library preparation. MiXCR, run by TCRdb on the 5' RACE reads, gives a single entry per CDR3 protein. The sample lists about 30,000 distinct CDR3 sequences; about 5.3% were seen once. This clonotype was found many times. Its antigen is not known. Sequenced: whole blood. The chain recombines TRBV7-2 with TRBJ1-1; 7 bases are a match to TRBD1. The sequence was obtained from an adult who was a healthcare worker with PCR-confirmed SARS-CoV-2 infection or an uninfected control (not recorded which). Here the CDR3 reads CASSYRQGAGNTEAFF. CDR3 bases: TGTGCCAGCAGCTACAGACAGGGTGCGGGAAACACTGAAGCTTTCTTT.